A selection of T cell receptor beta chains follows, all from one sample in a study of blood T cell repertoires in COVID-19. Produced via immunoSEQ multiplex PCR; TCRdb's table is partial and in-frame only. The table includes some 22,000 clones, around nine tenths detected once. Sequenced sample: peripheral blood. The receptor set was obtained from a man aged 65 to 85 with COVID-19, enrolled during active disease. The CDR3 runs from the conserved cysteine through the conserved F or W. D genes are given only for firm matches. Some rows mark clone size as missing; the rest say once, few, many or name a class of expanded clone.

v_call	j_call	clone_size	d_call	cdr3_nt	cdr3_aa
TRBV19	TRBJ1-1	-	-	TGTGCCAGTAGTACTGACGGAGGGATCGCTGAAGCTTTCTTT	CASSTDGGIAEAFF
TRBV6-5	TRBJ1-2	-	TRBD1	TGTGCCAGCAGCCCGCAGGGGGCGCTTCGTGGCTACACCTTC	CASSPQGALRGYTF
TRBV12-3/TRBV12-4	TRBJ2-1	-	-	TGTGCCAGCAGTTTACGCTCCTACAATGAGCAGTTCTTC	CASSLRSYNEQFF
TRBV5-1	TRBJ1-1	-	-	TGCGCCAGCAGCTTGGCCCCCGGAGGGCACACTGAAGCTTTCTTT	CASSLAPGGHTEAFF
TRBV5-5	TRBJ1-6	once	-	TGTGCCAGCAGCTTGGTGGAGGAGAACTCACCCCTCCACTTT	CASSLVEENSPLHF
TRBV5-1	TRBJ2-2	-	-	TGCGCCAGCAGCTCTAGACACACCGGGGAGCTGTTTTTT	CASSSRHTGELFF
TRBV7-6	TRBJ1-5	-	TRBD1	TGTGCCAGCAGCTTATATGCGGACAGGCGTTCGCCCCAGCATTTT	CASSLYADRRSPQHF
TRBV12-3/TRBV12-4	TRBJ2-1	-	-	TGTGCCAGCAGTTTTAGGGGGAAGGAGCAGTTCTTC	CASSFRGKEQFF
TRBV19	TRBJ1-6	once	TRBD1	TGTGCCAGTAGTGCAAGGGACAGTTATAATTCACCCCTCCACTTT	CASSARDSYNSPLHF
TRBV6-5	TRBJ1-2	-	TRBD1	TGTGCCAGCAGTTTACAAACCCCACAGGGGTTTGTGAGCTACACCTTC	CASSLQTPQGFVSYTF
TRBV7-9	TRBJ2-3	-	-	TGTGCCAGCCATCTCCGGGAGACAGATACGCAGTATTTT	CASHLRETDTQYF
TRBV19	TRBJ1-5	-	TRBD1	TGTGCCACATCGACAGGGTATAGCAATCAGCCCCAGCATTTT	CATSTGYSNQPQHF
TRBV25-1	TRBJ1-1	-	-	TGTGCCAGCAGTAGGGAGGGGAACACTGAAGCTTTCTTT	CASSREGNTEAFF
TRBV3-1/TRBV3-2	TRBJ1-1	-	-	TGTGCCAGCAGGGGCGGGACTGAAGCTTTCTTT	CASRGGTEAFF
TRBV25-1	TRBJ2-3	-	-	TGTGCCAGCAGTGAAATTGGAGCAGATACGCAGTATTTT	CASSEIGADTQYF
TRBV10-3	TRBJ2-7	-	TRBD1	TGTGCCATCAGTGAGTCGACGCCAGGGGGCTACGAGCAGTACTTC	CAISESTPGGYEQYF
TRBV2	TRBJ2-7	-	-	TGTGCCAGCAGAGCCGGGACGGGGGACGAGCAGTACTTC	CASRAGTGDEQYF
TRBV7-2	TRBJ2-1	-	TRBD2	TGTGCCAGCAGCTTCGGGACTAGCGGGGGGGAAGAGAAGTTCTTC	CASSFGTSGGEEKFF
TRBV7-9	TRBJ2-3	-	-	TGTGCCAGCACCCCCGCAGATACGCAGTATTTT	CASTPADTQYF
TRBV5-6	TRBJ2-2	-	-	TGTGCCAGCAGCTTGCAGGCCTACACCGGGGAGCTGTTTTTT	CASSLQAYTGELFF
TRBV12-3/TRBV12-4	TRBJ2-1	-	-	TGTGCCAGCACCTCCCGGGCGGGGCATGAGCAGTTCTTC	CASTSRAGHEQFF
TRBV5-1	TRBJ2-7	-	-	TGCGCCAGCAGTTCTGAAGGCGGTTACGAGCAGTACTTC	CASSSEGGYEQYF
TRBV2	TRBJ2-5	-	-	TGTGCCAGCAGTGGAAGCAGGGCCGTAGAGACCCAGTACTTC	CASSGSRAVETQYF
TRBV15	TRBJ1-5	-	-	TGTGCCACCAGCAGACAGGGTAGCAATCAGCCCCAGCATTTT	CATSRQGSNQPQHF
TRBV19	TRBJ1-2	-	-	TGTGCCAGTAGTATTAAACAGGGCTATGGCTACACCTTC	CASSIKQGYGYTF
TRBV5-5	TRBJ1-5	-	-	TGTGCCAGCAGCTTGGCGGGGGTGCGCAATCAGCCCCAGCATTTT	CASSLAGVRNQPQHF
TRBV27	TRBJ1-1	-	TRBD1	TGTGCCAGCAGTCGGACCGGGACAGCCCGAAGAGCTTTCTTT	CASSRTGTARRAFF
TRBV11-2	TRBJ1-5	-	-	TGTGCCAGCAGCCTAGTTGGTGGGCCGTACAATCAGCCCCAGCATTTT	CASSLVGGPYNQPQHF
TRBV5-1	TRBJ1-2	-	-	TGCGCCAGCAGCCCTAATCCCACAGGGAACTATGGCTACACCTTC	CASSPNPTGNYGYTF
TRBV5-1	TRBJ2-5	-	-	TGCGCCAGCAGCTTGGGACACTACCAAGAGACCCAGTACTTC	CASSLGHYQETQYF
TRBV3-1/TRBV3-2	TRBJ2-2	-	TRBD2	TGTGCCAGCAGCCCAGGAGGGCTAGCGGGGGGGAACACCGGGGAGCTGTTTTTT	CASSPGGLAGGNTGELFF
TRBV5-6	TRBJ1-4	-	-	TGTGCCAGCAGCTTGGAATCGAGGAGTCCTTCGAGGTTTTTT	CASSLESRSPSRFF
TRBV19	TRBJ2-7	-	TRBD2	TGTGCCAGCCGGACTAGCGGGAGCACCACATTTTACGAGCAGTACTTC	CASRTSGSTTFYEQYF
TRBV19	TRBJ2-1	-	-	TGTGCCAGTAGTCTTGACGGTTCCGGGAAGCAGTTCTTC	CASSLDGSGKQFF
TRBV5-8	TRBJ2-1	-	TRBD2	TGTGCCAGCATCCGCGGGGGGAGCTCCTACAATGAGCAGTTCTTC	CASIRGGSSYNEQFF
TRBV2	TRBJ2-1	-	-	TGTGCCAGCAGTGGAAGGGGGTCCTACAATGAGCAGTTCTTC	CASSGRGSYNEQFF
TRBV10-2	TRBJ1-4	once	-	TGCGCCAGCAGAACCGGACAAGGGGGATATACTAATGAAAAACTGTTTTTT	CASRTGQGGYTNEKLFF
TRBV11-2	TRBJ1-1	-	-	TGTGCCAGCAGCTCAACAGATTGGTCCACTGAAGCTTTCTTT	CASSSTDWSTEAFF
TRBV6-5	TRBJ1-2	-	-	TGTGCCAGCACCAAGGACAGCAACTATGGCTACACCTTC	CASTKDSNYGYTF
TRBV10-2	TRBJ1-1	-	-	TGCGCCAGCAGTGGAGAGGTCACTGAAGCTTTCTTT	CASSGEVTEAFF
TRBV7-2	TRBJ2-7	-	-	TGTGCCAGCAGCGTAACAGGGTCGTACGAGCAGTACTTC	CASSVTGSYEQYF
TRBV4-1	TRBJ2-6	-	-	TGCGCCAGCAGCCAAGCGTCACGAGGGACTGGGGCCAACGTCCTGACTTTC	CASSQASRGTGANVLTF
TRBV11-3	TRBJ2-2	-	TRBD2	TGTGCCAGCAGCTGTGGGACTAGCGGGAGGGGGACGAACACCGGGGAGCTGTTTTTT	CASSCGTSGRGTNTGELFF
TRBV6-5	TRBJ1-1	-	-	TGTGCCAGCAGCGAGGTAGGGAACACTGAAGCTTTCTTT	CASSEVGNTEAFF
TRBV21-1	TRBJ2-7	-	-	TGTGCCAGCAGCAAAGGGGTGGGACAGGGGAAGGTCGGGGAGCAGTACTTC	CASSKGVGQGKVGEQYF
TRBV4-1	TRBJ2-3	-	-	TGCGCCAGCAGCCGTTATTCTAGCACAGATACGCAGTATTTT	CASSRYSSTDTQYF
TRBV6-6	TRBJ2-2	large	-	TGTGCCAGCAGTCCCTCCGGCAGTCACAGCACCGGGGAGCTGTTTTTT	CASSPSGSHSTGELFF
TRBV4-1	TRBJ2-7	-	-	TGCGCCAGCAGCCATCCCGACTGGGCCTACGAGCAGTACTTC	CASSHPDWAYEQYF
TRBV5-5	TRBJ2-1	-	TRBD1	TGTGCCAGCAGCCGAATATGGACAGGGGGCAATGAGCAGTTCTTC	CASSRIWTGGNEQFF
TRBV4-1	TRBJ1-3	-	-	TGCGCCAGCAGCCAAGCGGGGGGCGGAAACACCATATATTTT	CASSQAGGGNTIYF
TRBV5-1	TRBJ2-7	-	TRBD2	TGCGCCAGCAGCTTTGGGACTAGCGACCTGCGCGAGCAGTACTTC	CASSFGTSDLREQYF
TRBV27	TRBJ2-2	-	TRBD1	TGTGCCAGCAGCACAGGGGGCCTCGGGGAGCTGTTTTTT	CASSTGGLGELFF
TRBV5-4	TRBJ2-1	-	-	TGTGCCAGCAGCTTGGCGGGGATACAAGATGAGCAGTTCTTC	CASSLAGIQDEQFF
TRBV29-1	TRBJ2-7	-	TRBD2	TGCAGCGTTGGGCGGGGGGCCTCCTACGAGCAGTACTTC	CSVGRGASYEQYF
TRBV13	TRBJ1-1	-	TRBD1	TGTGCCAGCAGCCAGGACAGGGTGACCACTGAAGCTTTCTTT	CASSQDRVTTEAFF
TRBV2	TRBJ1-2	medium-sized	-	TGTGCCAGCAGTGGGACAGTATGGGGCTACACCTTC	CASSGTVWGYTF
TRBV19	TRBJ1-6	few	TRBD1	TGTGCCAGTACCAGGGACAGGGATTCACCCCTCCACTTT	CASTRDRDSPLHF
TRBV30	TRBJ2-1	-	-	TGTGCCTGGAGAAGAGCGGGCGTGTACAATGAGCAGTTCTTC	CAWRRAGVYNEQFF
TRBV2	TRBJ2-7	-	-	TGTGCCAGCGGAAATGACAGATCCTACGAGCAGTACTTC	CASGNDRSYEQYF